These 2 T cell receptor beta chains were sequenced from one sample in a study of cytomegalovirus exposure and HLA in healthy donors. PCR involved 60 Vbeta and 13 Jbeta primers. Sequencing used immunoSEQ multiplex PCR; TCRdb keeps in-frame clones, though not all of them. Of about 110,000 clones in the sample, about 75% were seen once. Sample: PBMCs. These receptors originate from a male donor in good health and CMV-seropositive.

The genes are TRBV5-6 and TRBJ2-5; 10 nucleotides line up with TRBD1. Germline V gene data show CDR1 as SGHDT and CDR2 as YYEEEE. Unmatched junction bases numbered 14, after V lost 4 bases and J lost 11 bases. The CDR3 consists of 15 residues. The CDR3 DNA is TGTGCCAGCAGCATAGGGACAGGGGAGGTGGAAGAGCAGTACTTC. It yields the protein CASSIGTGEVEEQYF.

This chain connects TRBV4-3 to TRBJ2-1; 7 bases are a match to TRBD2. After removal of 0 bases from V and 2 bases from J, the junction contained 4 bases not matched to a gene. The V gene's germline CDR1 is LGHNA and CDR2 YSLEER. This CDR3 is built from 16 residues. The CDR3 region has the DNA TGCGCCAGCAGCCAAGATCTAGCGGAAACCTACAATGAGCAGTTCTTC. Translation: CASSQDLAETYNEQFF.